This T cell receptor beta chain was recovered during a study of T-cell reconstitution after alpha-beta-depleted transplantation in children. This clonotype was detected many times. The CDR3 has 17 residues. Trimming cost V 1 base and J 2 bases, with 15 bases left between them. Construction of the TCRbeta library involved unique molecular identifiers. TCRdb recomputed calls from the PCR reads with MiXCR, one row per CDR3 protein. The sample has approximately 520,000 distinct CDR3 sequences, about 10% seen once; the top ten hold 14%. The chain recombines TRBV12-3 or TRBV12-4 with TRBJ1-3; possible D gene TRBD1, 6 bases. The receptor was derived from a female patient aged 2-15 years who had a stem cell transplant for aplastic anemia, so the T cells may come from the graft donor. The sample here was PBMCs, mostly from graft donor cells, taken 180 days after TCRalphabeta/CD19-depleted stem cell transplant. DNA for the CDR3: TGTGCCAGCAGTTTAGTTGGGGGCCTGGGGGCTGGAAACACCATATATTTT. This encodes CASSLVGGLGAGNTIYF.